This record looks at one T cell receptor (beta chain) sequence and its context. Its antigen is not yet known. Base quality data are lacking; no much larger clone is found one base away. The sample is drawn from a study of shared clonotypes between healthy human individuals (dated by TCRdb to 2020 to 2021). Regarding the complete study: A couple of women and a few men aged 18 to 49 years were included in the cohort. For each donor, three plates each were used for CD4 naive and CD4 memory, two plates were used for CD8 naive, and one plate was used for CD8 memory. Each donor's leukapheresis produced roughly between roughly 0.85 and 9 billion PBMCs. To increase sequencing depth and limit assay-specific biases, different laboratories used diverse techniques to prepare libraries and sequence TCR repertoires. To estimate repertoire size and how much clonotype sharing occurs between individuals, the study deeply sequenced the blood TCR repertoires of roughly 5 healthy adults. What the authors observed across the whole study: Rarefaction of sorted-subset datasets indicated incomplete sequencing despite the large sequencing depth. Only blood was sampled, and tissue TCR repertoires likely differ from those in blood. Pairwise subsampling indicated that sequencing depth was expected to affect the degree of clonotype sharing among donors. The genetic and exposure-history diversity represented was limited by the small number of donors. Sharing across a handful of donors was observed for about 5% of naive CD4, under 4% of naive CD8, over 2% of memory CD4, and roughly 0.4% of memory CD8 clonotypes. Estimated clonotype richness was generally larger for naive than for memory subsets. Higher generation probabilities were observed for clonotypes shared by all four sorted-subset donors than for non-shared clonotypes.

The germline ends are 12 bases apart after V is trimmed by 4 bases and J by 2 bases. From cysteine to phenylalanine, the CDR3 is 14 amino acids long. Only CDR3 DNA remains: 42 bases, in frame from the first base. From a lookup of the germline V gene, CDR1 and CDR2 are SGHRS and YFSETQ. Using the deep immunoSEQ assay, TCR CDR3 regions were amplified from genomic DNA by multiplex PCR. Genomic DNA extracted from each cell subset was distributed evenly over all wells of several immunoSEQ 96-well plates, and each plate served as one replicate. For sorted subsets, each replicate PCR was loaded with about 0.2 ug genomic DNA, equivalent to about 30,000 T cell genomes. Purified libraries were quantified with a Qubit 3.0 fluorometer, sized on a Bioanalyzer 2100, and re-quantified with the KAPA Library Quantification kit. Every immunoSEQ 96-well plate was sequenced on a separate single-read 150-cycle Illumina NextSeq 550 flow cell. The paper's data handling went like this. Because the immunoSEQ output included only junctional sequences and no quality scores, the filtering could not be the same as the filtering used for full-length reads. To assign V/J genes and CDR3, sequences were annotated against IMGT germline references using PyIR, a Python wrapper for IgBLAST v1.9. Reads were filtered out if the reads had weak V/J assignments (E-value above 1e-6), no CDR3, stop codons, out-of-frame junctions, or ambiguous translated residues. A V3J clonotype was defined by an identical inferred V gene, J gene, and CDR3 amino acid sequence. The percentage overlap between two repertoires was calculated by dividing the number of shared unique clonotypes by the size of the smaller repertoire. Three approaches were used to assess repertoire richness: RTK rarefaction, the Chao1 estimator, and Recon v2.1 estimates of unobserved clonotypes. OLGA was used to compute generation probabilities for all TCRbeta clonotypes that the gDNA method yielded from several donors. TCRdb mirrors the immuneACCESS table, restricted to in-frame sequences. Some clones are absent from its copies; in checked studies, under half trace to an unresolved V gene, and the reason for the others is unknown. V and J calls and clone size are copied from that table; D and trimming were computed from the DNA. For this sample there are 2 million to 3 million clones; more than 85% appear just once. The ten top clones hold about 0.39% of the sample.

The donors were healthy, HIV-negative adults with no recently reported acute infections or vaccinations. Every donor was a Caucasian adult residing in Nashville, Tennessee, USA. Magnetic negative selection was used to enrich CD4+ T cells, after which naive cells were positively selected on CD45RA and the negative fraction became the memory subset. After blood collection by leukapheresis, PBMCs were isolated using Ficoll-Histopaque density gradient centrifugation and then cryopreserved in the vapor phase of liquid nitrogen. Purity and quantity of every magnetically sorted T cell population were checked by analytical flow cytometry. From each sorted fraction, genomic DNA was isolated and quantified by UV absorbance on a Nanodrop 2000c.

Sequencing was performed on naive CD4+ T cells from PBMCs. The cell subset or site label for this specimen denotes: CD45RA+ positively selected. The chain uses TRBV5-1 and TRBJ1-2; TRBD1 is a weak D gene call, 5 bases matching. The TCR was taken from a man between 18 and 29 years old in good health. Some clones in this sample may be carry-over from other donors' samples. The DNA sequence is TGCGCCAGCAGCGGGGGAACCCAGAACTATGGCTACACCTTC. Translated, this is CASSGGTQNYGYTF.